Shown below are 26 T cell receptor beta chains from a single sample sequenced in a study of PD-1 blockade in classical Hodgkin lymphoma. Time point denoted: cycle 4 day 1 (C4D1), after less than seven weeks of nivolumab. With no exception, relapse followed autologous stem cell transplantation in all patients, and brentuximab vedotin exposure varied. The method was immunoSEQ multiplex PCR; TCRdb's version includes in-frame clones alone and lacks a portion of them. Of around 19,000 clones in the sample, more than 75% were seen once. Sequencing was performed on peripheral blood mononuclear cells (PBMCs), taken before the fourth cycle of nivolumab. Receptors were obtained from a human donor with classical Hodgkin lymphoma.

V and J are TRBV5-1 and TRBJ2-5; TRBD1 matches at 7 bases. CDR3 length: 14 amino acids. V trimming: 2 bases; J trimming: 2 bases; junction bases outside the gene matches: 3. The germline V gene encodes CDR1 SGHRS and CDR2 YFSETQ. CDR3 sequence (DNA): TGCGCCAGCAGCTTACTGACAGGGCAAGAGACCCAGTACTTC. Its translation: CASSLLTGQETQYF.

The genes are TRBV4-1 and TRBJ2-5; possible D gene TRBD1, 5 bases. Looked up from germline, CDR1 is MGHRA and CDR2 is YSYEKL. V was trimmed by 4 bases and J by 3 bases, leaving 6 bases between them. The CDR3 consists of 12 residues. CDR3 protein: CASSPREETQYF. In nucleotides, the CDR3 is TGCGCCAGCAGCCCCAGGGAAGAGACCCAGTACTTC.

The gene calls are TRBV4-3 and TRBJ1-5, with D tentatively TRBD1 (5 bases). V lost 0 bases and J 4 bases, leaving 13 bases between the germline ends. Germline assignment: CDR1 LGHNA and CDR2 YSLEER. The length of the CDR3 is 16 residues. CDR3 nucleotides: TGCGCCAGCAGCCAAGATAGACAGTTAGCGAATCAGCCCCAGCATTTT. Encoded protein: CASSQDRQLANQPQHF.

This clone was counted once. The chain couples TRBV5-4 to TRBJ2-5; no definite D call. The V end was cut by 4 bases, the J end by 1 base, with 2 bases between. The CDR3 totals 11 residues. Looked up from germline, CDR1 is SGHNT and CDR2 is YYREEE (reference sequence). The chain's CDR3 is CASSVQETQYF. CDR3 bases: TGTGCCAGCAGCGTCCAAGAGACCCAGTACTTC.

V gene TRBV9 combines with J gene TRBJ2-3; 8 nucleotides agree with TRBD1. The J segment lost 4 bases and the V segment lost 0 bases, leaving 10 bases of the junction unmatched. Per the germline V gene, CDR1 is SGDLS and CDR2 is YYNGEE. CDR3 length: 17 residues. The CDR3 reads CASSVEVLQGAADTQYF. The CDR3 nucleotides are TGTGCCAGCAGCGTAGAGGTTTTGCAGGGGGCTGCAGATACGCAGTATTTT. Full variable domain (outside the CDR3, taken from reference TRBV9 and TRBJ2-3): DSGVTQTPKHLITATGQRVTLRCSPRSGDLSVYWYQQSLDQGLQFLIQYYNGEERAKGNILERFSAQQFPDLHSELNLSSLELGDSALYFCASSVEVLQGAADTQYFGPGTRLTVL.

V and J are TRBV7-3 and TRBJ1-6; D gene unclear. V was cut by 5 bases and J by 14 bases, with 16 bases left in between. The CDR3 covers 13 residues. CDR1 SGHTA and CDR2 FQGTGA come from the germline V gene. The CDR3 sequence: CASSQTWVTALHF. In nucleotides, the CDR3 is TGTGCCAGCAGCCAAACTTGGGTCACAGCCCTCCACTTT.

The chain couples TRBV9 to TRBJ1-2, with D maybe TRBD1 (6 bases). With 3 bases removed from V and 7 bases from J, the gap between germline ends came to 16 bases. Germline CDR1 and CDR2: SGDLS and YYNGEE. The CDR3 length is 14 residues. CDR3 region: CASSADTGFPGYTF. The CDR3 region has the DNA TGTGCCAGCAGCGCCGACACAGGGTTCCCTGGCTACACCTTC.

The genes are TRBV9 and TRBJ2-7, with TRBD2 matching 8 bases. From germline, CDR1 is SGDLS and CDR2 YYNGEE. CDR3 length: 15 amino acids. The V segment lost 4 bases and the J segment 1 base; nucleotides outside the gene matches: 7. The CDR3 region is CASSPLAGLSYEQYF. The DNA of the CDR3 is TGTGCCAGCAGCCCCCTAGCGGGCCTGTCCTACGAGCAGTACTTC.

The genes are TRBV7-2 and TRBJ2-2; D is perhaps TRBD2 (5 bases). CDR1 SGHTA and CDR2 FQGNSA come from the germline V gene. CDR3 length equals 12 residues. Trimming took 4 bases from V and 13 from J, leaving 13 bases between them. The CDR3 nucleotides read TGTGCCAGCAGCTCCCCCCCGGGAAGGCTGTTTTTT. This translates into CASSSPPGRLFF.

About this clone itself: Distinct nucleotide sequences in the sample also encode this CDR3. The chain uses TRBV4-2 and TRBJ2-3, with unresolved D. Trimming took 0 bases from V and 1 from J, leaving 8 bases between them. The germline CDR1 and CDR2 sequences are LGHNA and YNFKEQ. The CDR3 consists of 15 residues. CDR3 DNA: TGTGCCAGCAGCCAAGATGGCCAGGGCACAGATACGCAGTATTTT. Amino acids: CASSQDGQGTDTQYF.

This chain uses TRBV27 with TRBJ2-3; D is undetermined. Trimming pared 0 bases from V and 7 bases from J, leaving 8 bases between. Germline loops: CDR1 MNHEY, CDR2 SMNVEV (reference sequence). The CDR3 is 13 residues long. The DNA of the CDR3 is TGTGCCAGCAGTTTATCTGGCAGGTATACGCAGTATTTT. Translating it yields CASSLSGRYTQYF.

The chain employs TRBV18 and TRBJ1-1, with D uncertain. Between the trimmed V and J ends, which lost 2 bases and 1 base, there was a span of 8 bases. This CDR3 is built from 14 residues. Germline assignment: CDR1 KGHSH and CDR2 LQKENI. CDR3 loop: CASSPEVANTEAFF. Written as DNA, the CDR3 is TGTGCCAGCTCACCAGAGGTAGCGAACACTGAAGCTTTCTTT.

The chain has TRBV25-1 and TRBJ2-5, with TRBD2 identical over 9 bases. From germline, CDR1 is MGHDK and CDR2 SYGVNS. The CDR3 consists of 15 residues. The junction had 6 bases not matched to a gene; V was cut back by 2 bases and J by 5 bases. DNA for the CDR3: TGTGCCAGCAGTGAACAATGGGCGGGGGGGGAGACCCAGTACTTC. Residues: CASSEQWAGGETQYF. Looking up the rest from reference TRBV25-1 and TRBJ2-5 gives the full variable domain: EADIYQTPRYLVIGTGKKITLECSQTMGHDKMYWYQQDPGMELHLIHYSYGVNSTEKGDLSSESTVSRIRTEHFPLTLESARPSHTSQYLCASSEQWAGGETQYFGPGTRLLVL.

The J gene is TRBJ2-5, the V gene TRBV19; maybe TRBD1 (6 bases). The CDR3 consists of 12 residues. V lost 10 bases to trimming and J lost 5 bases, with 14 bases between them. Germline CDR1 LNHDA, CDR2 SQIVND (reference sequence). The chain's CDR3 is CAIQGPGETQYF. The CDR3 DNA reads TGTGCCATCCAGGGGCCAGGGGAGACCCAGTACTTC.

J is TRBJ2-5 and V is TRBV7-9, with a weak D call TRBD1 (6 bases). V lost 1 base to trimming and J lost 2 bases, with 8 bases between them. The CDR3 runs to 14 residues. Germline loops: CDR1 SEHNR, CDR2 FQNEAQ (reference sequence). CDR3 region: CASSLGTAQETQYF. The CDR3, as DNA: TGTGCCAGCAGCTTAGGGACAGCTCAAGAGACCCAGTACTTC. Supplemented by reference TRBV7-9 and TRBJ2-5, the full variable domain reads DTGVSQNPRHKITKRGQNVTFRCDPISEHNRLYWYRQTLGQGPEFLTYFQNEAQLEKSRLLSDRFSAERPKGSFSTLEIQRTEQGDSAMYLCASSLGTAQETQYFGPGTRLLVL.

The chain has TRBV5-4 and TRBJ2-5, with D perhaps matching TRBD1 (5 bases). Gene TRBJ2-7 matches the end of the DNA better, so the J call may be wrong. CDR3 size: 13 residues. Germline CDR1 reads SGHNT; CDR2 reads YYREEE (reference sequence). The CDR3 spells CASSSDKVYEQYF. DNA of the CDR3: TGTGCCAGCAGCTCGGACAAGGTTTACGAGCAGTACTTC.

V is TRBV5-4 and J is TRBJ1-5; perhaps TRBD1 as D (5 bases). Trimming removed 0 bases at V and 4 bases at J, with 5 bases between. This CDR3 is 13 amino acids long. Per germline, CDR1 SGHNT and CDR2 YYREEE (reference sequence). The CDR3 reads CASSLAGNQPQHF. Here the CDR3 DNA reads TGTGCCAGCAGCTTGGCAGGGAATCAGCCCCAGCATTTT.

V and J are TRBV21-1 and TRBJ2-5. TRBV21-1 is a pseudogene segment. The length of the CDR3 is 13 residues. Here the CDR3 DNA reads TGTGCCAGCAGCAAAGGGACGAGAAAGACCCAGTACTTC. It translates to CASSKGTRKTQYF.

The chain links TRBV28 to TRBJ2-5; D possibly uses TRBD1 or TRBD2 (7 bases each). Germline CDR1 MDHEN, CDR2 SYDVKM. The CDR3 length is 14 residues. Trimming cost V 5 bases and J 3 bases, with 13 bases left between them. DNA for the CDR3: TGTGCCAGCAGTCCAGGGGGGGTAAAAGAGACCCAGTACTTC. Translation: CASSPGGVKETQYF.

A few counts support this clone. The DNA of the CDR3 is TGCGCCAGCAGCCCGGACGTTTCGAATGAAAAACTGTTTTTT. It yields the protein CASSPDVSNEKLFF. The V and J genes are TRBV5-1 and TRBJ1-4, with no clear D. Germline V gene sequence: CDR1 SGHRS, CDR2 YFSETQ. The CDR3 is 14 amino acids. V lost 4 bases, J lost 5 bases, and 12 bases lay in between.

This rearrangement joins TRBV5-1 to TRBJ2-1, with D perhaps TRBD2 (6 bases). Trimming cost V 4 bases and J 3 bases, with 11 bases left between them. The V gene's germline CDR1 is SGHRS and CDR2 YFSETQ. The CDR3 spans 14 residues. For the CDR3, the DNA is TGCGCCAGCAGCCCCTCCGGGGGCTACAATGAGCAGTTCTTC. Residues: CASSPSGGYNEQFF.

The chain employs TRBV5-4 and TRBJ2-1, with 13 bases matching TRBD2. This CDR3 region has 15 residues. Per the germline V gene, CDR1 is SGHNT and CDR2 is YYREEE (reference sequence). V shed 4 bases, J shed 7 bases, and the junction held 5 bases outside the gene matches. This chain's CDR3 is CASSPGLAGVNEQFF. DNA of the CDR3: TGTGCCAGCAGCCCCGGACTAGCGGGAGTTAATGAGCAGTTCTTC.

By sample fraction, this clone is medium-sized. CDR3 DNA sequence: TGTGCCAGCAGCGGACGAATGGGACAGGGTGTTTTGAGTGAGCAGTTCTTC. Translation: CASSGRMGQGVLSEQFF. The V and J genes are TRBV7-9 and TRBJ2-1, with 9 bases lining up with TRBD1. This CDR3 has 17 amino acids. Germline V lookup: CDR1 SEHNR, CDR2 FQNEAQ (reference sequence). V was clipped by 5 bases and J by 9 bases; unmatched bases: 17.

The CDR3 DNA is TGTGCCAGCAGCGTAGGACTCCCCGGGACAGGGTATGGCTACACCTTC. Translated, it gives CASSVGLPGTGYGYTF. The V call is TRBV9, the J call TRBJ1-2, with 9 bases lining up with TRBD1. V shed 0 bases and J 5 bases; nucleotides not matched to a gene: 8. Per germline, CDR1 SGDLS and CDR2 YYNGEE. CDR3 length equals 16 residues.

The gene calls are TRBV10-3 and TRBJ1-5, with D possibly being TRBD1 (5 bases). Germline V CDR1 and CDR2: ENHRY, SYGVKD. This CDR3 has 16 amino acids. Trimming removed 2 bases at V and 3 bases at J, with 14 bases between. The CDR3 is CAISEEGPSNNQPQHF. CDR3 DNA sequence: TGTGCCATCAGTGAGGAGGGGCCTTCTAACAATCAGCCCCAGCATTTT.

For this clone: The identical CDR3 is also encoded by other nucleotide sequences in the sample. The CDR3 sequence is CASSISVYGYTF. The CDR3 coding sequence is TGTGCCAGTAGTATCTCAGTATATGGCTACACCTTC. The genes are TRBV19 and TRBJ1-2; D remains unclear. The CDR3 contains 12 residues. V was cut by 3 bases and J by 5 bases, with 7 bases left in between. CDR1 LNHDA and CDR2 SQIVND come from the germline V gene (reference sequence).